This passage covers 15 T cell receptor beta chains from one sample sequenced in a study of cytomegalovirus exposure and HLA in healthy donors. With 60 Vbeta and 13 Jbeta primers, the PCR was carried out. Libraries were prepared by immunoSEQ multiplex PCR; TCRdb keeps only in-frame clonotypes and omits some of them. Of around 210,000 clones detected, 70% to 90% appear once; the ten largest clones hold about 0.25%. Sequencing used PBMCs. The receptors were sampled from a girl aged 2-9 years in good health and CMV-seronegative.

The gene calls are TRBV5-1 and TRBJ2-5; 10 positions agree with TRBD1. The germline CDR1 and CDR2 sequences are SGHRS and YFSETQ. The length of the CDR3 is 14 residues. V shed 4 bases, J shed 5 bases, and the junction held 5 bases outside the gene matches. The DNA of the CDR3 is TGCGCCAGCAGCCTGGGACAGGGGCCGGAGACCCAGTACTTC. This encodes CASSLGQGPETQYF.

The chain employs TRBV5-6 and TRBJ1-1; D unresolved. Trimming cost V 2 bases and J 1 base, with 9 bases left between them. The CDR3 loop spans 14 amino acids. Germline-derived CDR1 and CDR2 are SGHDT and YYEEEE. Written as DNA, the CDR3 is TGTGCCAGCAGCTTTTTATCGGGGAACACTGAAGCTTTCTTT. Translating it yields CASSFLSGNTEAFF.

The chain combines TRBV28 with TRBJ2-1, with 8 bases lining up with TRBD1. The CDR3 is made up of 18 amino acids. Germline assignment: CDR1 MDHEN and CDR2 SYDVKM. V lost 1 base, J lost 0 bases, and 8 bases stayed unmatched. CDR3 coding DNA: TGTGCCAGCAGTTTATATGTTGCAGGGGGCTTCTCCTACAATGAGCAGTTCTTC. This codes for CASSLYVAGGFSYNEQFF.

The chain couples TRBV27 to TRBJ2-7, with 7 bases fitting TRBD2. The CDR3 is 17 residues long. Germline lookup yields CDR1 MNHEY and CDR2 SMNVEV (reference sequence). V was pared by 3 bases and J by 3 bases, with 14 bases of the junction left unmatched. CDR3 in amino acids: CASSFPARAGVIYEQYF. The CDR3 DNA reads as TGTGCCAGCAGTTTTCCCGCCCGCGCGGGAGTAATCTACGAGCAGTACTTC.

V and J are TRBV27 and TRBJ1-3; possibly TRBD1 for D (5 bases). V shed 4 bases and J shed 3 bases, with 16 bases lying between them. The CDR3 extends over 16 amino acids. Germline lookup yields CDR1 MNHEY and CDR2 SMNVEV (reference sequence). The CDR3 region has the DNA TGTGCCAGCAGTTCCGGCTCGGGGGTCCTTGGAAACACCATATATTTT. Residues: CASSSGSGVLGNTIYF.

This chain connects TRBV4-1 to TRBJ2-3, with 8 positions matching TRBD2. The trim removed 4 bases at V and 1 base at J, leaving 13 bases unmatched. Germline-derived CDR1 and CDR2 are MGHRA and YSYEKL. This CDR3 spans 18 amino acids. For the CDR3, the DNA is TGCGCCAGCAGCCCCCTCCCCCGGGGGGGCGGTGGCACAGATACGCAGTATTTT. Translated: CASSPLPRGGGGTDTQYF.

CDR3 loop: CASSIDGLNTEAFF. As DNA, the CDR3 is TGTGCCAGTAGTATAGATGGCCTGAACACTGAAGCTTTCTTT. J is TRBJ1-1 and V is TRBV19; D remains ambiguous. Trimming cost V 0 bases and J 0 bases, with 5 bases left between them. CDR3 size: 14 residues. Germline V gives CDR1 LNHDA, CDR2 SQIVND (reference sequence).

Comments on this clone: An end of the junction differs from the germline gene, which may be a read error. The chain has TRBV7-9 and TRBJ1-1; D perhaps matches TRBD1 (6 bases). The CDR3 is 14 residues long. Germline V lookup: CDR1 SEHNR, CDR2 FQNEAQ (reference sequence). CDR3 protein: CSSSFGGGRTEAFF. CDR3 DNA: TGTTCCAGCAGCTTTGGTGGGGGCCGCACTGAAGCTTTCTTT.

This clone was observed a few times. The chain uses TRBV7-9 and TRBJ2-5; a possible D gene is TRBD2 (6 bases). V lost 5 bases to trimming and J lost 4 bases, with 14 bases between them. Germline CDR1 is SEHNR and CDR2 is FQNEAQ (reference sequence). The length of the CDR3 is 14 residues. The CDR3 nucleotides read TGTGCCAGCAGCCCGGGACTGCGGGGAGAGACCCAGTACTTC. This codes for CASSPGLRGETQYF.

This chain uses TRBV15 with TRBJ1-2, with D unclear. Deletions cut 1 base from V and 5 bases from J, with 11 bases between. CDR3 length: 14 amino acids. Germline CDR1 is LNHNV and CDR2 is YYDKDF (reference sequence). The chain's CDR3 is CATSRVATPYGYTF. In nucleotides, the CDR3 is TGTGCCACCAGCAGAGTGGCGACACCTTATGGCTACACCTTC.

The rearrangement uses TRBV5-1 and TRBJ2-3, with a possible D match to TRBD2 (5 bases). CDR1 and CDR2 from the germline V gene are SGHRS and YFSETQ. The CDR3 covers 15 residues. V was pared by 2 bases and J by 2 bases, with 12 bases between. The chain's CDR3 is CASSFSGGHTDTQYF. In nucleotides, the CDR3 is TGCGCCAGCAGCTTCTCGGGCGGGCACACAGATACGCAGTATTTT.

The chain has TRBV6-5 and TRBJ1-3; 8 bases agree with TRBD1. The V gene's germline CDR1 is MNHEY and CDR2 SVGAGI. The CDR3 contains 15 residues. V lost 4 bases and J lost 2; bases outside the gene matches: 4. The CDR3 is CASSWGRGPGNTIYF. The CDR3 DNA reads as TGTGCCAGCAGTTGGGGCAGGGGGCCTGGAAACACCATATATTTT.

The chain joins TRBV5-4 to TRBJ2-7, with 15 bases that match TRBD2. Losses at the gene ends were 3 bases for V and 3 bases for J; bases not matched to a gene: 4. CDR1 is SGHNT, CDR2 YYREEE, per germline (reference sequence). The CDR3 runs to 16 residues. CDR3 sequence: CASSWGLAGGNYEQYF. In DNA, the CDR3 is TGTGCCAGCAGCTGGGGACTAGCGGGGGGAAACTACGAGCAGTACTTC.

This clone was picked up one time. The same CDR3 is also encoded by other DNA sequences in this sample. The rearrangement uses TRBV5-6 and TRBJ2-1; 7 nucleotides agree with TRBD2. CDR1 SGHDT and CDR2 YYEEEE come from the germline V gene. V shed 1 base and J 4 bases; nucleotides not matched to a gene: 5. The CDR3 consists of 15 residues. Written as DNA, the CDR3 is TGTGCCAGCAGCTTGCCCGGGGGGACTTACAATGAGCAGTTCTTC. Translated: CASSLPGGTYNEQFF.

This chain connects TRBV6-5 to TRBJ2-2; 11 nucleotides line up with TRBD1. The J segment lost 7 bases and the V segment lost 6 bases, leaving 4 bases of the junction unmatched. The CDR3 totals 14 residues. Germline CDR1 reads MNHEY; CDR2 reads SVGAGI. The CDR3 nucleotides read TGTGCCAGCAGCCGGGACAGGGGGGGCGGGGAGCTGTTTTTT. Its protein product is CASSRDRGGGELFF.